This passage covers 30 T cell receptor beta chains from one sample sequenced in a study of beta chain features in type 1 diabetes. Study conclusions and caveats: The study found moderately but significantly shorter TCRB CDR3s in all four CD4+ subsets of Type 1 diabetes patients.

The whole isolated RNA underwent reverse transcription, so sequencing captured expressed TCRB transcripts. Libraries were prepared by immunoSEQ multiplex PCR; TCRdb keeps only in-frame clonotypes and omits some of them. The table shows about 650,000 clones, with under 15% occurring only once. These receptors' antigens are unknown. Material for sequencing was naive CD4+ T cells from blood. The receptors here all came from a man between 25 and 39 years old with type 1 diabetes.

The gene calls are TRBV5-6 and TRBJ1-1; 8 nucleotides align to TRBD1. J lost 6 bases, V lost 0 bases, and 1 base had no gene match. This CDR3 comprises 13 residues. Germline V gene sequence: CDR1 SGHDT, CDR2 YYEEEE. The DNA for the CDR3 is TGTGCCAGCAGCTTGGGACAGGGGCCTGAAGCTTTCTTT. This encodes CASSLGQGPEAFF.

The chain has TRBV28 and TRBJ2-7; no clear D. Looked up from germline, CDR1 is MDHEN and CDR2 is SYDVKM. CDR3 length: 11 amino acids. The ends were cut back, 7 bases at V and 5 bases at J, with 9 bases in the middle. The CDR3 loop is CASNDGHEQYF. The CDR3 DNA follows: TGTGCCAGCAACGACGGGCACGAGCAGTACTTC.

This clone showed up just a few times. The rearrangement links TRBV6-6 to TRBJ1-1, with D tentatively TRBD1 (5 bases). The CDR3 length is 15 residues. Trimming left V 2 bases short and J 2 bases short, with 12 bases between. CDR1 and CDR2 (germline): MNHNY, SVGAGI (reference sequence). CDR3 sequence (DNA): TGTGCCAGCAGTTACGGGGCAGGTTTTAACACTGAAGCTTTCTTT. Translation gives CASSYGAGFNTEAFF.

The V gene is TRBV6-5, the J gene TRBJ2-7; D is ambiguous. CDR3 length: 14 residues. Trimming cost V 7 bases and J 5 bases, with 18 bases left between them. Germline values: CDR1 MNHEY, CDR2 SVGAGI. The CDR3, as DNA: TGTGCCAGCACCCCCTCTGCGGTGTTTCACGAGCAGTACTTC. Residues: CASTPSAVFHEQYF.

The rearrangement joins TRBV25-1 to TRBJ2-2; D tentatively reads TRBD1 or TRBD2 (6 bases each). The germline V gene encodes CDR1 MGHDK and CDR2 SYGVNS. The CDR3 covers 15 residues. Trimming cost V 7 bases and J 6 bases, with 18 bases left between them. DNA of the CDR3: TGTGCCAGCACTTTTAACGGGGGCCGCGCCGGGGAGCTGTTTTTT. It codes for CASTFNGGRAGELFF. The variable domain in full, with the rest retrieved from reference TRBV25-1 and TRBJ2-2, is EADIYQTPRYLVIGTGKKITLECSQTMGHDKMYWYQQDPGMELHLIHYSYGVNSTEKGDLSSESTVSRIRTEHFPLTLESARPSHTSQYLCASTFNGGRAGELFFGEGSRLTVL.

This clone was observed a handful of times. This chain joins TRBV7-9 and TRBJ1-2, with a tentative D call TRBD1 (6 bases). Deletions cut 3 bases from V and 0 bases from J, with 14 bases between. Germline-derived CDR1 and CDR2 are SEHNR and FQNEAQ (reference sequence). This CDR3 spans 16 amino acids. The CDR3 DNA is TGTGCCAGCAGCTTCGACAGGCGGACTACTAACTATGGCTACACCTTC. This encodes CASSFDRRTTNYGYTF.

CDR3 coding DNA: TGTGCCAGCAGCTTAGAGGGATATCAGCCCCAGCATTTT. Amino acids: CASSLEGYQPQHF. This chain connects TRBV7-9 to TRBJ1-5; D is ambiguous. Germline V gene lookup returns CDR1 SEHNR and CDR2 FQNEAQ (reference sequence). The CDR3 is 13 amino acids. With 1 base removed from V and 5 bases from J, the gap between germline ends came to 6 bases.

This clone was seen a few times. This sequence joins TRBV28 and TRBJ1-3, with D maybe TRBD1 (5 bases). This CDR3 spans 15 amino acids. In germline, CDR1 is MDHEN, CDR2 SYDVKM. V was trimmed by 2 bases and J by 1 base, leaving 9 bases between them. CDR3: CASSLSWGSGNTIYF. For the CDR3, the DNA is TGTGCCAGCAGTTTAAGCTGGGGGTCTGGAAACACCATATATTTT.

The V gene is TRBV15, the J gene TRBJ1-1; 7 bases are shared with TRBD1. Germline V gives CDR1 LNHNV, CDR2 YYDKDF (reference sequence). This CDR3 is 15 amino acids long. The trim removed 1 base at V and 7 bases at J, leaving 9 bases unmatched. This CDR3 reads CATSRAAGTDLEAFF. The CDR3 DNA sequence: TGTGCCACCAGCAGAGCCGCCGGGACAGATCTTGAAGCTTTCTTT.

V gene TRBV25-1 combines with J gene TRBJ2-7; 8 positions agree with TRBD1. J lost 5 bases, V lost 3 bases, and 6 bases had no gene match. CDR1 is MGHDK, CDR2 SYGVNS, per germline. The CDR3 length is 14 residues. CDR3 sequence (DNA): TGTGCCAGCAGTGACGGACAGGGTTCAAACGAGCAGTACTTC. Translation gives CASSDGQGSNEQYF.

The chain employs TRBV15 and TRBJ2-3; D is unresolved. Germline V gives CDR1 LNHNV, CDR2 YYDKDF (reference sequence). V was clipped by 1 base and J by 4 bases, with 3 bases between them. This CDR3 comprises 12 residues. The CDR3 protein is CATSRGPDTQYF. As DNA, the CDR3 is TGTGCCACCAGCAGAGGGCCAGATACGCAGTATTTT.

This clone was seen only a few times. V usage is TRBV25-1 and J usage is TRBJ2-7; weak D call: TRBD1 (6 bases). The V end lost 5 bases, the J end lost 5 bases, and 19 bases lay between the germline ends. The CDR3 runs to 15 residues. Germline assignment: CDR1 MGHDK and CDR2 SYGVNS. The CDR3 region is CASSRHVTGVDEQYF. For the CDR3, the DNA is TGTGCCAGCAGTAGGCATGTGACAGGTGTCGACGAGCAGTACTTC.

V gene TRBV9 combines with J gene TRBJ1-6, with TRBD1 identical over 9 bases. CDR1 SGDLS and CDR2 YYNGEE come from the germline V gene. V was clipped by 2 bases and J by 12 bases; unmatched bases: 12. CDR3 size: 16 residues. Here the CDR3 reads CASSVNDGTGPRPLHF. CDR3 in DNA: TGTGCCAGCAGCGTTAACGATGGGACAGGGCCCAGACCCCTCCACTTT.

As concerns this clone: The junction departs from the called germline gene at one end, perhaps through a read error. The rearrangement joins TRBV10-3 to TRBJ1-1; D possibly corresponds to TRBD1 (6 bases). Germline V gene data show CDR1 as ENHRY and CDR2 as SYGVKD. The CDR3 runs 12 residues. The CDR3 nucleotides are TGTGCCGTCAGGGGTGAGGGCACTGAAGCTTTCTTT. Translation: CAVRGEGTEAFF.

V is TRBV4-3 and J is TRBJ1-2; no definite D call. Germline V gene data show CDR1 as LGHNA and CDR2 as YSLEER. This CDR3 has 16 residues. Trimming left V 0 bases short and J 5 bases short, with 16 bases between. The CDR3 nucleotides are TGCGCCAGCAGCCAAGATGTAAGGAGCGGCGATTATGGCTACACCTTC. Translation gives CASSQDVRSGDYGYTF.

The chain recombines TRBV14 with TRBJ1-5; D not resolved. The CDR3 length is 13 residues. Germline assignment: CDR1 SGHDN and CDR2 FVKESK. V dropped 5 bases and J dropped 2 bases, with 7 bases sitting between them. The CDR3 DNA reads TGTGCCAGCAGCTCACGGGGCAATCAGCCCCAGCATTTT. This gives the protein CASSSRGNQPQHF.

A few counts support this clone. This sample also contains other DNA sequences that code for the same CDR3. The chain has TRBV7-2 and TRBJ1-6; TRBD1 matches at 7 bases. V lost 6 bases, J lost 5 bases, and 7 bases stayed unmatched. The germline V gene has CDR1 SGHTA and CDR2 FQGNSA. The CDR3 covers 15 residues. The CDR3 region is CASSRAGGNNSPLHF. In nucleotides, the CDR3 is TGTGCCAGCAGTCGGGCAGGGGGGAATAATTCACCCCTCCACTTT.

The J gene is TRBJ1-2, the V gene TRBV7-9; possible D gene TRBD1, 6 bases. The CDR3 runs 14 residues. Trimming removed 1 base from V and 8 bases from J, with 14 bases in between. Germline CDR1 SEHNR, CDR2 FQNEAQ (reference sequence). The CDR3 loop is CASSLGTGTGGYTF. The CDR3 DNA sequence: TGTGCCAGCAGCTTAGGCACAGGGACGGGCGGCTACACCTTC.

In DNA form, the CDR3 reads TGTGCCAGCAGGGCCGGACAGGCGCATGGCTACACCTTC. Translated: CASRAGQAHGYTF. The chain employs TRBV6-5 and TRBJ1-2, with 7 bases lining up with TRBD1. V shed 6 bases and J 6 bases; nucleotides not matched to a gene: 7. The CDR3 sequence is 13 residues long. Per germline, CDR1 MNHEY and CDR2 SVGAGI.

The chain uses TRBV2 and TRBJ2-5, with D tentatively TRBD1 or TRBD2 (7 bases each). The CDR3 extends over 16 amino acids. V was shortened by 7 bases and J by 0 bases, with 18 bases between the two germline ends. CDR1 and CDR2 from the germline V gene are SNHLY and FYNNEI. The CDR3 DNA sequence: TGTGCCAGCACCCGAGAGGGAGGGGGCAACCAAGAGACCCAGTACTTC. The encoded protein is CASTREGGGNQETQYF.

V usage is TRBV29-1 and J usage is TRBJ1-2; no clear D gene. Germline assignment: CDR1 SQVTM and CDR2 ANQGSEA. The CDR3 contains 13 residues. With 4 bases removed from V and 0 bases from J, the gap between germline ends came to 9 bases. CDR3 nucleotide sequence: TGCAGCGTTGGGCAGCAGACTAACTATGGCTACACCTTC. Residues: CSVGQQTNYGYTF.

There are a few counts of this clone. The rearrangement links TRBV13 to TRBJ1-2; 8 nucleotides line up with TRBD1. Per the germline V gene, CDR1 is PRHDT and CDR2 is FYEKMQ (reference sequence). This CDR3 contains 16 residues. V lost 5 bases, J lost 3 bases, and 11 bases stayed unmatched. The CDR3 loop reads CASSPTRTGTHYGYTF. DNA of the CDR3: TGTGCCAGCAGCCCTACCCGGACAGGGACACACTATGGCTACACCTTC.

This clone turned up a few times. The genes are TRBV18 and TRBJ2-2; D ambiguous. Germline V gene data show CDR1 as KGHSH and CDR2 as LQKENI. Trimming took 3 bases from V and 6 from J, leaving 8 bases between them. This CDR3 has 13 amino acids. CDR3 nucleotides: TGTGCCAGCTCACCTGATCAGTCCGGGGAGCTGTTTTTT. Translating it yields CASSPDQSGELFF.

The chain has TRBV4-3 and TRBJ1-2, with 8 bases aligning to TRBD1. Germline CDR1 LGHNA, CDR2 YSLEER. This CDR3 is 14 amino acids long. V lost 4 bases, J lost 4 bases, and 5 bases stayed unmatched. The CDR3 loop reads CASSPDREGYGYTF. The CDR3 DNA sequence: TGCGCCAGCAGCCCGGACAGGGAAGGCTATGGCTACACCTTC.

This clone was picked up a small number of times. The genes are TRBV5-4 and TRBJ2-1; 7 nucleotides line up with TRBD2. The CDR3 sequence is 14 residues long. With 1 base clipped from V and 5 bases from J, the junction kept 3 bases outside the gene matches. Germline values: CDR1 SGHNT, CDR2 YYREEE (reference sequence). CDR3: CASSLLAANNEQFF. CDR3 in DNA: TGTGCCAGCAGCTTGCTAGCGGCCAACAATGAGCAGTTCTTC.

The chain links TRBV18 to TRBJ1-4; possible D gene TRBD1, 5 bases. In germline, CDR1 is KGHSH, CDR2 LQKENI. This CDR3 is 14 amino acids long. V lost 3 bases to trimming and J lost 5 bases, with 10 bases between them. As DNA, the CDR3 is TGTGCCAGCTCACCCCTAGACAGCAATGAAAAACTGTTTTTT. Translation gives CASSPLDSNEKLFF.

This chain connects TRBV18 to TRBJ2-7; D ambiguous. Germline V gene sequence: CDR1 KGHSH, CDR2 LQKENI. V lost 6 bases and J lost 0, with 12 bases in between. The CDR3 contains 14 residues. The CDR3 sequence is CASSRKPSSYEQYF. CDR3 nucleotide sequence: TGTGCCAGCTCTCGAAAACCTAGCTCCTACGAGCAGTACTTC.

This clone has more than one count but fewer than ten. The chain carries TRBV29-1 and TRBJ1-5; D may be TRBD1 (5 bases). The V end lost 6 bases, the J end lost 2 bases, and 14 bases lay between the germline ends. The CDR3 covers 14 residues. Germline V gives CDR1 SQVTM, CDR2 ANQGSEA. DNA for the CDR3: TGCAGCGTATCGTCAGGGATGGGCAATCAGCCCCAGCATTTT. Encoded protein: CSVSSGMGNQPQHF.

The chain has TRBV2 and TRBJ2-3, with TRBD2 matching over 9 bases. With 7 bases clipped from V and 0 bases from J, the junction kept 2 bases outside the gene matches. Germline CDR1 SNHLY, CDR2 FYNNEI. The CDR3 is made up of 14 amino acids. The chain's CDR3 is CASTLAGSTDTQYF. DNA for the CDR3: TGTGCCAGCACTCTAGCGGGGAGCACAGATACGCAGTATTTT.

The gene calls are TRBV30 and TRBJ1-3; no definite D call. The CDR3 sequence is 15 residues long. V was trimmed by 0 bases and J by 0 bases, leaving 9 bases between them. Germline CDR1 GTSNPN, CDR2 SVGIG (reference sequence). The CDR3 bases are TGTGCCTGGAGTGTAAAGCCCGACTCTGGAAACACCATATATTTT. It yields the protein CAWSVKPDSGNTIYF.